The next 8 T cell receptor beta chains were all read from a single sample in a study of high-grade serous ovarian cancer treatment subgroups. Tumor samples were taken before definitive surgery or chemotherapy. TCRdb's copy holds only in-frame clones and misses some; the assay was immunoSEQ multiplex PCR. The data show fewer than 35,000 clones, about 80% seen once. The sample consisted of tumor tissue. The receptors originated from a human donor with high-grade serous ovarian cancer.

CDR3 region: CASSLAARDEQFF. DNA of the CDR3: TGTGCCAGCAGCTTAGCTGCGCGCGATGAGCAGTTCTTC. V usage is TRBV7-8 and J usage is TRBJ2-1, with unresolved D. Germline V gene lookup returns CDR1 SGHVS and CDR2 FQNEAQ. Trimming left V 0 bases short and J 8 bases short, with 8 bases between. This CDR3 has 13 amino acids.

The chain links TRBV7-6 to TRBJ2-1, with 10 bases aligning to TRBD2. Germline V CDR1 and CDR2: SGHVS, FNYEAQ. The J segment lost 6 bases and the V segment lost 2 bases, leaving 4 bases of the junction unmatched. The CDR3 contains 15 residues. As DNA, the CDR3 is TGTGCCAGCAGCTTACGGACTAGCGGACTCAATGAGCAGTTCTTC. This sequence encodes CASSLRTSGLNEQFF.

V usage is TRBV7-8 and J usage is TRBJ2-7, with 11 bases fitting TRBD2. Trimming cost V 3 bases and J 0 bases; bases outside gene matches: 1. Germline loops: CDR1 SGHVS, CDR2 FQNEAQ. The length of the CDR3 is 15 residues. The CDR3 sequence is CASSFTSGSSYEQYF. For the CDR3, the DNA is TGTGCCAGCAGCTTCACTAGCGGGAGCTCCTACGAGCAGTACTTC. The whole variable domain, filled in from reference TRBV7-8 and TRBJ2-7, reads GAGVSQSPRYKVAKRGQDVALRCDPISGHVSLFWYQQALGQGPEFLTYFQNEAQLDKSGLPSDRFFAERPEGSVSTLKIQRTQQEDSAVYLCASSFTSGSSYEQYFGPGTRLTVT.

This chain links TRBV29-1 with TRBJ2-7; 7 bases fit TRBD2. V trimming: 2 bases; J trimming: 2 bases; junction bases outside the gene matches: 9. Germline V gives CDR1 SQVTM, CDR2 ANQGSEA. This CDR3 region has 15 residues. CDR3 loop: CSVEIRSSGTYEQYF. CDR3 in DNA: TGCAGCGTTGAAATACGGTCCAGCGGGACCTACGAGCAGTACTTC.

CDR3 sequence reads: CASSLQGGTYEQYF. As DNA, the CDR3 is TGTGCCAGCAGCTTACAGGGGGGAACCTACGAGCAGTACTTC. The chain employs TRBV7-9 and TRBJ2-7; weak D call: TRBD1 (7 bases). CDR1 and CDR2 from the germline V gene are SEHNR and FQNEAQ (reference sequence). V shed 2 bases and J shed 2 bases, with 10 bases lying between them. The CDR3 contains 14 residues.

The chain couples TRBV5-6 to TRBJ1-3; 7 bases agree with TRBD1. The CDR3 contains 13 residues. V lost 5 bases and J lost 4; bases outside the gene matches: 3. Germline loops: CDR1 SGHDT, CDR2 YYEEEE. The CDR3 DNA follows: TGTGCCAGCAGATCACAGGGGGGAAACACCATATATTTT. Translation: CASRSQGGNTIYF.

This clone was seen only once. V and J are TRBV19 and TRBJ1-2; perhaps TRBD1 as D (6 bases). Germline V gene sequence: CDR1 LNHDA, CDR2 SQIVND (reference sequence). V was shortened by 6 bases and J by 7 bases, with 21 bases between the two germline ends. The CDR3 sequence is 15 residues long. CDR3 protein: CASSLTTQGIGGYTF. In nucleotides, the CDR3 is TGTGCCAGTAGCCTTACAACACAGGGCATAGGTGGCTACACCTTC. Full variable domain (outside the CDR3, taken from reference TRBV19 and TRBJ1-2): DGGITQSPKYLFRKEGQNVTLSCEQNLNHDAMYWYRQDPGQGLRLIYYSQIVNDFQKGDIAEGYSVSREKKESFPLTVTSAQKNPTAFYLCASSLTTQGIGGYTFGSGTRLTVV.

J is TRBJ1-4 and V is TRBV30; 8 bases map to TRBD1. CDR1 and CDR2 (germline): GTSNPN, SVGIG (reference sequence). The CDR3 has 13 residues. With V trimmed by 0 bases and J by 7 bases, 1 base remained unmatched. The CDR3 here is CAWSVQGGEKLFF. The CDR3 DNA follows: TGTGCCTGGAGTGTACAGGGGGGTGAAAAACTGTTTTTT.